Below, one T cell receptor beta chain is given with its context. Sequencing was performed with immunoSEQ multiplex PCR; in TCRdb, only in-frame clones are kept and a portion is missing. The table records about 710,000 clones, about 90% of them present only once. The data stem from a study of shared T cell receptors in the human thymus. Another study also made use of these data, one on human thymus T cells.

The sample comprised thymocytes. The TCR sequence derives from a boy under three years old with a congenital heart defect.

CDR3 protein: CATSREPPGRYYEQYF. The CDR3 DNA reads TGTGCCACCAGCAGAGAACCCCCAGGGAGGTACTACGAGCAGTACTTC. The chain carries TRBV15 and TRBJ2-7; a possible D gene is TRBD2 (6 bases). The CDR3 covers 16 residues. Germline CDR1 LNHNV, CDR2 YYDKDF (reference sequence). Trimming pared 0 bases from V and 3 bases from J, leaving 15 bases between.